This T cell receptor (beta chain) was profiled in a study of read filtering for tumor transcriptome and immune sequencing. About the research overall: The cohort had over 16 men and more than 13 women aged roughly 47 to 85, mean about 66 years.

Study-level findings and limits: Single-read clonotypes: about 81.9% of IR-seq clonotypes (about 3.5% of reads), 74.6% of RNA-seq clonotypes (44.6% of reads). The CD138-negative fraction was mixed bone marrow immune cells, not pure T cells.

From around 440 ng of RNA, a library with molecular barcoded alpha/delta and beta/gamma adaptors was made. MiXCR, run by TCRdb on the reads, gives a single entry per CDR3 protein. This table has tens of thousands of distinct CDR3 sequences, more than 13% appearing once. Trimming cost V 0 bases and J 7 bases, with 14 bases left between them. CDR1 is LGHDT and CDR2 is YNNKEL in the germline V gene (reference sequence). This CDR3 is 15 amino acids long. This clonotype has a count of ten or more. The target antigen is unknown. V gene TRBV3-1 combines with J gene TRBJ2-3; TRBD1 might be the D (6 bases). The sample was a population of CD138-negative cells sorted from bone marrow. This TCR came from a donor at least 40 years old with multiple myeloma. The CDR3 DNA reads TGTGCCAGCAGCCAAGATACGACAGGAAGAAATACGCAGTATTTT. Its protein is CASSQDTTGRNTQYF.